This T cell receptor (beta chain) originates from a study of brain metastases from non-small cell lung cancer. General study points: Compared with primary tumors, brain metastases showed less T-cell infiltration. Paired brain metastases and primary tumors largely shared TCR repertoires.

Profiling relied on immunoSEQ multiplex PCR, and the TCRdb table lists in-frame clones only, not all of them. The sample lists about 15,000 clones, approximately 80% occurring once. The CDR3 sequence is 16 residues long. J was trimmed by 2 bases and V by 5 bases; bases with no gene match: 12. Germline lookup yields CDR1 PRHDT and CDR2 FYEKMQ (reference sequence). About this clone: Its specificity is unknown.

The sample taken for sequencing was primary lung tumor tissue. The sequence was obtained from a donor at least 40 years old with non-small cell lung cancer. V and J are TRBV13 and TRBJ2-7; 7 nucleotides align to TRBD1. CDR3 nucleotides: TGTGCCAGCAGCCCGTCGTTAGGGACAGCAACCTACGAGCAGTACTTC. As protein: CASSPSLGTATYEQYF.